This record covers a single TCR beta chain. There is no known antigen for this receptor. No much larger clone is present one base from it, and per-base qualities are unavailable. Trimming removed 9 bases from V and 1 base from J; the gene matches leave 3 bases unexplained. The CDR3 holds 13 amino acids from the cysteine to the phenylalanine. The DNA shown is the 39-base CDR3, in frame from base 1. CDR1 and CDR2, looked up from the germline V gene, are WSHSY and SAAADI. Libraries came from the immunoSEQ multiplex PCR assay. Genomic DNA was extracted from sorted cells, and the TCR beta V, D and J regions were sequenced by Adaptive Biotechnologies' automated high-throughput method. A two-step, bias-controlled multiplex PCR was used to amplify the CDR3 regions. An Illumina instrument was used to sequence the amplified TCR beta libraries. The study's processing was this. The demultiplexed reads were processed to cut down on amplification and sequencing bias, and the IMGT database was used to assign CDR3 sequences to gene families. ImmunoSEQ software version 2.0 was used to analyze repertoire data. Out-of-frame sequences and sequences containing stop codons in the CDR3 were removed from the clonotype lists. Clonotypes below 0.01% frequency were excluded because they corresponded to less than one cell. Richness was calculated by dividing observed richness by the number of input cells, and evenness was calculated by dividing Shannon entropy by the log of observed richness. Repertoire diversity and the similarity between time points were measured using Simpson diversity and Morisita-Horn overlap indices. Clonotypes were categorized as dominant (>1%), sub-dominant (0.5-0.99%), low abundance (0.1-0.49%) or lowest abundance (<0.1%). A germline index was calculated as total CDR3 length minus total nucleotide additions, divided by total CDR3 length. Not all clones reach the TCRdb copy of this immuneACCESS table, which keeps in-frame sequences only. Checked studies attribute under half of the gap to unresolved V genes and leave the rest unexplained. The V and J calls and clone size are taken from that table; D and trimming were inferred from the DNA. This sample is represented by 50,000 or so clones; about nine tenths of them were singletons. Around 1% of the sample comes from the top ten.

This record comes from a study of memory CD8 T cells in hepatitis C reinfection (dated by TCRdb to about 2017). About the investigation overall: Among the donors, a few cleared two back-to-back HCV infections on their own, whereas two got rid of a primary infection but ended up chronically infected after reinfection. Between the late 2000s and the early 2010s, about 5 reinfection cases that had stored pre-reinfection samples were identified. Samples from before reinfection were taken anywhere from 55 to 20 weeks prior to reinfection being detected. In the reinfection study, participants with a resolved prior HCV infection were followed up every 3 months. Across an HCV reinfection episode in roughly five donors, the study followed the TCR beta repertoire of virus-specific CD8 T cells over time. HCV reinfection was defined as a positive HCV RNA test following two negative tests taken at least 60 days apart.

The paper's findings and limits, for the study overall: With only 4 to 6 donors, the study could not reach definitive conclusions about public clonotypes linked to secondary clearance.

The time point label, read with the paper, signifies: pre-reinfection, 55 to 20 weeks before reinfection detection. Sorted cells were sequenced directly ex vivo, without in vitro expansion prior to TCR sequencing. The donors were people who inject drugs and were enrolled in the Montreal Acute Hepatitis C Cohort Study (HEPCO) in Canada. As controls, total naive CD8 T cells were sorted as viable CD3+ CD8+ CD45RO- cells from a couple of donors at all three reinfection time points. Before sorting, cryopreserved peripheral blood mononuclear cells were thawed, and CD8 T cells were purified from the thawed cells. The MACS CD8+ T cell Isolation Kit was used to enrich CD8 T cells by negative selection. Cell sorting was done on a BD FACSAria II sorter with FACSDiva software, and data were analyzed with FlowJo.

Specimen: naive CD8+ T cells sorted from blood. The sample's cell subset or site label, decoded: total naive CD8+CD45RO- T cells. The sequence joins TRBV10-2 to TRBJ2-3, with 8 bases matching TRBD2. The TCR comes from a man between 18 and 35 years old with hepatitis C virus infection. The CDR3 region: CARGSGGTDTQYF. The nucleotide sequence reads TGCGCCAGGGGTAGCGGGGGCACAGATACGCAGTATTTT.